Reported below is one TCR beta chain. The V gene's germline CDR1 is DFQATT and CDR2 SNEGSKA (reference sequence). The CDR3 consists of 15 residues. V was clipped by 3 bases and J by 8 bases; unmatched bases: 11. These data originate in a study of response to subunit inactivated influenza vaccine. TCRdb re-called the RT-PCR reads with MiXCR, one entry per CDR3 protein. The sample lists 500,000 to 600,000 distinct CDR3 sequences; approximately 11% were seen once. The same data also went into a second study, on T cells expressing NK-cell markers. That paper adds: UMIs accompanied the 5'RACE template switching by which TCR beta cDNA was made.

Sequencing used PBMCs from blood, obtained on the day of vaccination. The source of this sequence is a man aged 45 to 65 who received an inactivated influenza vaccine. The chain carries TRBV20-1 and TRBJ2-1; 9 bases are a match to TRBD2. CDR3: CSASRLADPLDEQFF. In nucleotides, the CDR3 is TGCAGTGCTAGTCGACTAGCGGATCCGCTCGATGAGCAGTTCTTC.